The 18 T cell receptor beta chains reported below all come from one sample, sequenced in a study of HIV-infected children after antiretroviral therapy interruption (dated by TCRdb to between 2018 and 2021). The library was obtained by 3' RACE. The sequencer listed for this sample is Illumina MiSeq. TCR libraries were generated from RNA by a 3' RACE protocol incorporating unique molecular identifiers so that PCR amplification bias could be corrected. In-frame beta chains were kept once TCRdb had trimmed the public reads at Q25 with fastp and called clones with MiXCR. When rows share a CDR3 protein, they turn into one entry using the most common DNA and genes. The sample data list more than 75,000 distinct CDR3 sequences, and around 6.9% of these were observed just once. Around 1.1% of the sample lies in the top ten. The label giving this sample's treatment or condition can be read as: PENTA 11 planned treatment interruption arm or continuous ART arm.

This specimen consisted of CD45RA+ CD4+ T cells from PBMCs, pooled from several time points, obtained from a donor given antiretroviral therapy, either interrupted or continuous. The cell subset or site label of this sample denotes: naive CD4+ CD45RA+ CD45RO- T cells. The receptors derive from a pool of human donors with HIV.

A few counts support this clonotype. This may arise from a read error, as a much more abundant clone is one base away. This rearrangement joins TRBV7-2 to TRBJ2-2; perhaps TRBD2 as D (6 bases). CDR1 and CDR2 (germline): SGHTA, FQGNSA. The CDR3 is made up of 14 amino acids. The CDR3 nucleotides are TGTGCCAGCAGCTTAGGCGGGGCGTACGGGGAGCCGTTTTTT. Amino acid sequence: CASSLGGAYGEPFF.

This clonotype has just a few counts. The V and J genes are TRBV7-3 and TRBJ1-1, with D possibly being TRBD1 (6 bases). CDR1 is SGHTA and CDR2 is FQGTGA in the germline V gene. V dropped 6 bases and J dropped 0 bases, with 11 bases sitting between them. This CDR3 is 14 amino acids long. For the CDR3, the DNA is TGTGCCAGCAGAAATGGACAGATGAACACTGAAGCTTTCTTT. This encodes CASRNGQMNTEAFF.

In its sample, this clonotype was seen many times. Sequence at one end of the junction differs from germline and may be a read error. This chain joins TRBV10-2 and TRBJ2-7; D call uncertain. This CDR3 contains 13 residues. The germline gives CDR1 WSHSY, CDR2 SAAADI. CDR3: CASSGRAHYEQYF. CDR3 DNA: TGTGCCAGCAGTGGCCGGGCCCACTATGAACAGTACTTC.

The table lists this clonotype with many counts. The genes are TRBV12-3 or TRBV12-4 and TRBJ2-7; 9 bases are a match to TRBD1. The CDR3 consists of 14 residues. The J segment lost 0 bases and the V segment lost 7 bases, leaving 4 bases of the junction unmatched. The CDR3 region has the DNA TGTGCCAGCATCGACAGGGGGAGCTCCTACGAGCAGTACTTC. Protein sequence: CASIDRGSSYEQYF.

In this sample, this clonotype turned up many times. V gene TRBV11-2 combines with J gene TRBJ2-5; 8 nucleotides line up with TRBD2. The trim removed 4 bases at V and 5 bases at J, leaving 12 bases unmatched. The CDR3 contains 16 residues. Germline loops: CDR1 SGHAT, CDR2 FQNNGV. This chain's CDR3 is CASSSAAPSGLETQYF. The CDR3 DNA reads TGTGCCAGCAGCTCTGCCGCGCCTAGCGGGTTGGAGACCCAGTACTTC.

The chain uses TRBV28 and TRBJ1-3; D call uncertain. The germline V gene has CDR1 MDHEN and CDR2 SYDVKM. The length of the CDR3 is 16 residues. V was trimmed by 3 bases and J by 0 bases, leaving 12 bases between them. DNA for the CDR3: TGTGCCAGCAGTTTCCGCGGACTTCCCTCTGGAAACACCATATATTTT. Amino acid sequence: CASSFRGLPSGNTIYF.

This clonotype has just one count. The rearrangement joins TRBV6-5 to TRBJ2-1; 14 bases are shared with TRBD2. Trimming took 6 bases from V and 13 from J; bases not matched to a gene: 5. This CDR3 is built from 13 residues. Germline V gene lookup returns CDR1 MNHEY and CDR2 SVGAGI. The DNA of the CDR3 is TGTGCCAGCAGAAAGACTAGCGGGGGGGAACAGTTCTTC. It yields the protein CASRKTSGGEQFF.

The rearrangement links TRBV5-1 to TRBJ2-1, with D unclear. Trimming took 0 bases from V and 9 from J, leaving 7 bases between them. Germline CDR1 is SGHRS and CDR2 is YFSETQ. The CDR3 loop spans 12 amino acids. As DNA, the CDR3 is TGCGCCAGCAGCTTGGGGTTCGGTGAGCAGTTCTTC. Its protein product is CASSLGFGEQFF. The full variable domain, completed using reference TRBV5-1 and TRBJ2-1, is KAGVTQTPRYLIKTRGQQVTLSCSPISGHRSVSWYQQTPGQGLQFLFEYFSETQRNKGNFPGRFSGRQFSNSRSEMNVSTLELGDSALYLCASSLGFGEQFFGPGTRLTVL.

This clonotype has ten or more counts. The J gene is TRBJ2-7, the V gene TRBV6-1; TRBD1 matches at 7 bases. The CDR3 is 15 residues long. V shed 6 bases and J 5 bases; nucleotides not matched to a gene: 13. Germline CDR1 and CDR2: MNHNS and SASEGT. CDR3 sequence reads: CASSSSQTGSNEQYF. The CDR3 DNA follows: TGTGCCAGCAGCTCGAGCCAGACAGGGAGCAACGAGCAGTACTTC.

This clonotype occurred a few times. The chain uses TRBV19 and TRBJ2-5; possible D gene TRBD2, 5 bases. This CDR3 spans 14 amino acids. The ends were cut back, 5 bases at V and 5 bases at J, with 15 bases in the middle. The germline gives CDR1 LNHDA, CDR2 SQIVND (reference sequence). The CDR3 region has the DNA TGTGCCAGTAGTCTCCCGGGAAAAAGGGAGACCCAGTACTTC. Amino acid sequence: CASSLPGKRETQYF.

The J gene is TRBJ1-5, the V gene TRBV5-8; D is unresolved. V lost 4 bases and J lost 6, with 17 bases in between. CDR3 length: 15 residues. Germline CDR1 SGHTS, CDR2 YDEGEE. This CDR3 is CASSRTGMVSQPQHF. The CDR3 DNA reads as TGTGCCAGCAGCCGTACGGGGATGGTCAGTCAGCCCCAGCATTTT.

Many counts were recorded for this clonotype. The chain couples TRBV12-3 or TRBV12-4 to TRBJ2-2, with D possibly being TRBD1 (6 bases). The CDR3 spans 16 residues. V was cut by 5 bases and J by 1 base, with 14 bases left in between. CDR3 residues: CASSSYDRRNTGELFF. The CDR3 nucleotides are TGTGCCAGCAGTAGTTATGACAGGCGGAACACCGGGGAGCTGTTTTTT.

This clonotype came up a few times. This CDR3 reads CSVLLQLQDTQYF. The CDR3 region has the DNA TGCAGCGTCCTACTTCAACTCCAGGATACGCAGTATTTT. The chain uses TRBV29-1 and TRBJ2-3; D remains unclear. Germline V gene sequence: CDR1 SQVTM, CDR2 ANQGSEA. The CDR3 sequence is 13 residues long. Deletions cut 6 bases from V and 6 bases from J, with 16 bases between.

The table lists this clonotype with many counts. The V call is TRBV6-5, the J call TRBJ2-5; D not certain. The CDR3 is 15 amino acids. V was trimmed by 0 bases and J by 5 bases, leaving 13 bases between them. Looked up from germline, CDR1 is MNHEY and CDR2 is SVGAGI. This CDR3 is CASSYSGLMGETQYF. The CDR3 nucleotides are TGTGCCAGCAGTTACTCGGGTCTAATGGGGGAGACCCAGTACTTC.

A few counts support this clonotype. The chain links TRBV19 to TRBJ2-7; 7 nucleotides match TRBD1. The CDR3 extends over 16 amino acids. From germline, CDR1 is LNHDA and CDR2 SQIVND (reference sequence). V dropped 4 bases and J dropped 3; count of bases not matched to a gene: 12. The CDR3, as DNA: TGTGCCAGTAGTAACTCGCTCCGGGACAGCAACTACGAGCAGTACTTC. Translating gives CASSNSLRDSNYEQYF.

On this clonotype itself: It may be a read error: a sequence one base away is much more abundant. J is TRBJ2-3 and V is TRBV25-1; D is ambiguous. Germline assignment: CDR1 MGHDK and CDR2 SYGVNS. This CDR3 is built from 14 residues. V was shortened by 5 bases and J by 1 base, with 10 bases between the two germline ends. The CDR3 sequence is CASSNMGGTDTQYF. The DNA of the CDR3 is TGTGCCAGCAGTAACATGGGTGGCACAGATACGCAGTATTTT.

This clonotype was found a few times. CDR3 in amino acids: CASSEELGNQPQHF. The CDR3 DNA follows: TGTGCCAGCAGTGAAGAGCTTGGGAATCAGCCCCAGCATTTT. V usage is TRBV6-1 and J usage is TRBJ1-5; no firm D call. Trimming pared 1 base from V and 4 bases from J, leaving 8 bases between. Germline CDR1 is MNHNS and CDR2 is SASEGT. The CDR3 is 14 residues long.

This chain uses TRBV3-1 with TRBJ2-2; 10 bases align to TRBD2. The CDR3 has 17 amino acids. In germline, CDR1 is LGHDT, CDR2 YNNKEL (reference sequence). The V gene end was trimmed by 2 bases and the J gene end by 4 bases; junction bases not matched to a gene: 7. CDR3 in amino acids: CASSQPNLAGVTGELFF. CDR3 bases: TGTGCCAGCAGCCAACCAAACCTAGCGGGGGTCACCGGGGAGCTGTTTTTT.